The 22 T cell receptor beta chains in this list originate from one sample, sequenced in a study of a mutant IDH1 vaccine in newly diagnosed glioma. The time point is: baseline, week 1 (first vaccination visit). The sample's treatment: pre-vaccination baseline after standard-of-care therapy. TCRdb keeps only in-frame clones here, not all; method: immunoSEQ multiplex PCR. This table has fewer than 100,000 clones, about 90% appearing once. The material was PBMCs, obtained from a glioma patient treated with radiotherapy, temozolomide or both. The receptors come from a woman between 50 and 59 years old with glioma.

V usage is TRBV4-1 and J usage is TRBJ2-7; D possibly corresponds to TRBD1 (7 bases). Trimming cost V 4 bases and J 2 bases, with 21 bases left between them. The germline CDR1 and CDR2 sequences are MGHRA and YSYEKL. The CDR3 spans 17 residues. CDR3 sequence reads: CASSRRGEGQRTYEQYF. Here the CDR3 DNA reads TGCGCCAGCAGCCGGAGGGGCGAGGGACAGCGGACCTACGAGCAGTACTTC.

V gene TRBV5-1 combines with J gene TRBJ2-1; D is possibly TRBD2 (6 bases). This CDR3 is built from 14 residues. Deletions cut 4 bases from V and 4 bases from J, with 12 bases between. Germline loops: CDR1 SGHRS, CDR2 YFSETQ. CDR3 amino acids: CASSPWGDYNEQFF. CDR3 bases: TGCGCCAGCAGCCCGTGGGGGGATTACAATGAGCAGTTCTTC.

Remarks on this clone: Other DNA sequences within the sample encode an identical CDR3. The rearrangement links TRBV9 to TRBJ2-3; D remains ambiguous. Germline V gives CDR1 SGDLS, CDR2 YYNGEE. The CDR3 sequence is 12 residues long. With 0 bases removed from V and 3 bases from J, the gap between germline ends came to 2 bases. The CDR3, as DNA: TGTGCCAGCAGCGTAGAAACAGATACGCAGTATTTT. Translating gives CASSVETDTQYF.

The chain joins TRBV5-1 to TRBJ1-4; a weak D match, TRBD1 (5 bases). CDR1 SGHRS and CDR2 YFSETQ come from the germline V gene. Trimming took 7 bases from V and 10 from J, leaving 20 bases between them. CDR3 length: 14 residues. The CDR3 is CASRSGGGDVKLFF. The CDR3 coding sequence is TGCGCCAGCCGCTCCGGTGGGGGGGATGTAAAACTGTTTTTT.

The chain carries TRBV27 and TRBJ2-7; 8 positions agree with TRBD2. Trimming removed 6 bases from V and 3 bases from J; junction bases left unmatched: 10. The CDR3 has 15 residues. CDR1 is MNHEY and CDR2 is SMNVEV in the germline V gene (reference sequence). Here the CDR3 DNA reads TGTGCCAGCAGCCCTGCGGGGGGACGGCTCTACGAGCAGTACTTC. Residues: CASSPAGGRLYEQYF.

The rearrangement joins TRBV7-8 to TRBJ2-3, with 9 positions matching TRBD1. Germline V gene sequence: CDR1 SGHVS, CDR2 FQNEAQ. This CDR3 is built from 15 residues. The junction had 7 bases not matched to a gene; V was cut back by 5 bases and J by 4 bases. CDR3 protein: CASSRDRVRSDTQYF. The CDR3 nucleotides read TGTGCCAGCAGCCGGGACAGGGTGAGGTCAGATACGCAGTATTTT.

The CDR3 loop is CAWRLGRVNTEAFF. The CDR3 coding sequence is TGTGCCTGGAGACTGGGCAGGGTGAACACTGAAGCTTTCTTT. The J gene is TRBJ1-1, the V gene TRBV30, with D maybe TRBD1 (5 bases). Germline lookup yields CDR1 GTSNPN and CDR2 SVGIG (reference sequence). The V and J ends lost 3 bases and 0 bases respectively, with 11 bases between them. The CDR3 has 14 residues.

In this sample, this clone turned up once. A junction boundary mismatches the germline segment, possibly from a read error. The chain employs TRBV2 and TRBJ2-3; TRBD1 matches at 8 bases. Germline V CDR1 and CDR2: SNHLY, FYNNEI. There are 16 residues in the CDR3. The DNA for the CDR3 is TGTGCCAGCAGGGAAGACAGGGGACGGTTCACAGATACGCAGTATTTT. Translated, it gives CASREDRGRFTDTQYF.

The chain couples TRBV9 to TRBJ2-5; 7 nucleotides line up with TRBD2. There are 16 residues in the CDR3. J was trimmed by 2 bases and V by 2 bases; bases with no gene match: 9. The V gene's germline CDR1 is SGDLS and CDR2 YYNGEE. The CDR3 bases are TGTGCCAGCAGCGTCTCGGGGGGAGGACTTCAAGAGACCCAGTACTTC. Protein product: CASSVSGGGLQETQYF. The variable domain in full, with the rest retrieved from reference TRBV9 and TRBJ2-5, is DSGVTQTPKHLITATGQRVTLRCSPRSGDLSVYWYQQSLDQGLQFLIQYYNGEERAKGNILERFSAQQFPDLHSELNLSSLELGDSALYFCASSVSGGGLQETQYFGPGTRLLVL.

This clone was observed a handful of times. The J gene is TRBJ1-1, the V gene TRBV18; D is unclear. This CDR3 has 15 amino acids. V was pared by 3 bases and J by 1 base, with 12 bases between. Germline V lookup: CDR1 KGHSH, CDR2 LQKENI. In DNA form, the CDR3 reads TGTGCCAGCTCACCTGGAAATCGGGGGAACACTGAAGCTTTCTTT. It is translated as CASSPGNRGNTEAFF.

This clone was counted once. V usage is TRBV27 and J usage is TRBJ2-7; no reliable D call. Germline CDR1 MNHEY, CDR2 SMNVEV (reference sequence). The V and J ends lost 4 bases and 2 bases respectively, with 12 bases between them. The CDR3 spans 14 residues. The DNA of the CDR3 is TGTGCCAGCAGTTATTCGGCCTTAACCTACGAGCAGTACTTC. Protein sequence: CASSYSALTYEQYF.

The genes are TRBV18 and TRBJ2-1; TRBD2 matches at 14 bases. V shed 0 bases and J 10 bases; nucleotides not matched to a gene: 5. The CDR3 has 16 amino acids. Germline V gene data show CDR1 as KGHSH and CDR2 as LQKENI. The CDR3 protein is CASSPPTSGRAGEQFF. CDR3 in DNA: TGTGCCAGCTCACCACCGACTAGCGGGAGGGCCGGGGAGCAGTTCTTC. Together with reference TRBV18 and TRBJ2-1, the CDR3 gives the full variable domain: NAGVMQNPRHLVRRRGQEARLRCSPMKGHSHVYWYRQLPEEGLKFMVYLQKENIIDESGMPKERFSAEFPKEGPSILRIQQVVRGDSAAYFCASSPPTSGRAGEQFFGPGTRLTVL.

This clone occurred a few times. This chain joins TRBV5-4 and TRBJ2-2, with 8 nucleotides matching TRBD2. This CDR3 spans 15 amino acids. Germline CDR1 reads SGHNT; CDR2 reads YYREEE (reference sequence). V shed 2 bases and J 3 bases; nucleotides not matched to a gene: 3. The CDR3 protein is CASSLSGRYTGELFF. The CDR3 DNA reads as TGTGCCAGCAGCTTAAGCGGGAGATACACCGGGGAGCTGTTTTTT.

This clone was counted once. This chain joins TRBV9 and TRBJ1-4, with a possible D match to TRBD1 (5 bases). Trimming removed 5 bases from V and 5 bases from J, with 13 bases in between. The CDR3 consists of 14 residues. Germline V lookup: CDR1 SGDLS, CDR2 YYNGEE. The CDR3 DNA follows: TGTGCCAGCAGTAGTGGGACGTTGAATGAAAAACTGTTTTTT. Residues: CASSSGTLNEKLFF.

The chain has TRBV10-3 and TRBJ1-5, with D possibly being TRBD1 (6 bases). This CDR3 contains 13 residues. Trimming left V 6 bases short and J 7 bases short, with 13 bases between. Germline CDR1 is ENHRY and CDR2 is SYGVKD. The CDR3 DNA reads TGTGCCATCAGCACAGGGCGCGAACAGCCCCAGCATTTT. Translation: CAISTGREQPQHF.

V and J are TRBV10-3 and TRBJ2-1; possible D gene TRBD2, 5 bases. The CDR3 runs 15 residues. V was trimmed by 3 bases and J by 5 bases, leaving 14 bases between them. The germline V gene encodes CDR1 ENHRY and CDR2 SYGVKD. The CDR3 here is CAISEKDSLDNEQFF. CDR3 nucleotides: TGTGCCATCAGTGAAAAGGACTCCCTCGACAATGAGCAGTTCTTC.

The chain uses TRBV2 and TRBJ2-1; 8 bases fit TRBD2. V shed 1 base and J 4 bases; nucleotides not matched to a gene: 6. The CDR3 extends over 16 amino acids. From germline, CDR1 is SNHLY and CDR2 FYNNEI. The CDR3 DNA sequence: TGTGCCAGCAGTGAAGACGGCGGGAGGATTTACAATGAGCAGTTCTTC. Translation: CASSEDGGRIYNEQFF. The full variable domain, rest sourced from reference TRBV2 and TRBJ2-1, is EPEVTQTPSHQVTQMGQEVILRCVPISNHLYFYWYRQILGQKVEFLVSFYNNEISEKSEIFDDQFSVERPDGSNFTLKIRSTKLEDSAMYFCASSEDGGRIYNEQFFGPGTRLTVL.

The rearrangement joins TRBV16 to TRBJ2-7, with 7 bases aligning to TRBD1. Per germline, CDR1 KGHSY and CDR2 FQNENV. The CDR3 runs 16 residues. V was clipped by 2 bases and J by 7 bases; unmatched bases: 14. The CDR3 is CASSQGNDRVTWEQYF. CDR3 nucleotides: TGTGCCAGCAGCCAAGGGAACGACAGGGTAACGTGGGAGCAGTACTTC.

The chain joins TRBV9 to TRBJ2-1; a weak D match, TRBD1 (6 bases). V lost 4 bases and J lost 5, with 19 bases in between. The CDR3 contains 16 residues. Germline V gives CDR1 SGDLS, CDR2 YYNGEE. CDR3 amino acids: CASSPRGRGTNNEQFF. The CDR3 nucleotides read TGTGCCAGCAGCCCTCGGGGCAGGGGCACTAACAATGAGCAGTTCTTC.

The genes are TRBV7-9 and TRBJ2-5, with D unresolved. The end of the DNA is better explained by TRBJ2-7, so the J call may be wrong. The germline CDR1 and CDR2 sequences are SEHNR and FQNEAQ (reference sequence). This CDR3 comprises 16 residues. CDR3 amino acids: CASSPPAPGSSYEQYF. For the CDR3, the DNA is TGTGCCAGCAGCCCGCCGGCCCCCGGAAGCTCCTACGAGCAGTACTTC.

The chain has TRBV9 and TRBJ2-7, with TRBD2 identical over 8 bases. The CDR3 is made up of 17 amino acids. Germline V lookup: CDR1 SGDLS, CDR2 YYNGEE. Trimming at V came to 3 bases and at J to 5 bases, leaving 16 bases not matched to a gene. The CDR3 nucleotides are TGTGCCAGCAGCGAGATTGATAGGGCGGGAGGCGGTCACGAGCAGTACTTC. Amino acid sequence: CASSEIDRAGGGHEQYF.

The chain joins TRBV5-1 to TRBJ2-1; TRBD2 agrees at 10 bases. The germline V gene has CDR1 SGHRS and CDR2 YFSETQ. The J segment lost 3 bases and the V segment lost 4 bases, leaving 4 bases of the junction unmatched. The CDR3 runs to 15 residues. The CDR3 loop reads CASSLGLASYNEQFF. DNA for the CDR3: TGCGCCAGCAGCCTGGGACTAGCGAGCTACAATGAGCAGTTCTTC. Variable domain in full (rest from reference TRBV5-1 and TRBJ2-1): KAGVTQTPRYLIKTRGQQVTLSCSPISGHRSVSWYQQTPGQGLQFLFEYFSETQRNKGNFPGRFSGRQFSNSRSEMNVSTLELGDSALYLCASSLGLASYNEQFFGPGTRLTVL.